One sample yielded the 19 T cell receptor beta chains listed below, sequenced in a study of T cell repertoires in cytomegalovirus infection. TCRdb independently ran MiXCR on the reads; one entry per CDR3 protein. The data hold roughly 920,000 distinct CDR3 sequences, with around 29% observed a single time. What these receptors recognize is not known. The sequenced sample was cultured CD8+ T cells from PBMCs, obtained from culture after CMV antigen stimulation. All receptors derive from a human donor in good health (CMV status not recorded). Some clones in this sample may be carry-over from other donors' samples.

The V gene is TRBV19, the J gene TRBJ1-5, with D perhaps matching TRBD1 (5 bases). CDR3 length: 13 amino acids. Trimming shortened V by 4 bases and J by 7 bases, and 11 bases separated the two germline ends. The V gene's germline CDR1 is LNHDA and CDR2 SQIVND (reference sequence). The CDR3 region is CASSKGTMQPQHF. In nucleotides, the CDR3 is TGTGCCAGTAGTAAGGGGACGATGCAGCCCCAGCATTTT.

This clonotype occurred a few times. This chain joins TRBV5-4 and TRBJ1-1; D gene uncertain. The V end lost 7 bases, the J end lost 1 base, and 8 bases lay between the germline ends. Germline CDR1 and CDR2: SGHNT and YYREEE (reference sequence). The CDR3 has 12 amino acids. Here the CDR3 DNA reads TGTGCCAGCGTTACGGAGAACACTGAAGCTTTCTTT. It specifies CASVTENTEAFF.

This clonotype was recorded many times. V gene TRBV7-9 combines with J gene TRBJ2-1; D might be TRBD2 (5 bases). Germline CDR1 SEHNR, CDR2 FQNEAQ (reference sequence). CDR3 length: 12 amino acids. The V end was cut by 5 bases, the J end by 5 bases, with 7 bases between. For the CDR3, the DNA is TGTGCCAGCAGCCGGACTGACAATGAGCAGTTCTTC. Protein sequence: CASSRTDNEQFF.

The chain combines TRBV7-9 with TRBJ1-6; possible D gene TRBD1, 6 bases. V lost 6 bases to trimming and J lost 7 bases, with 22 bases between them. This CDR3 has 17 amino acids. Germline V gives CDR1 SEHNR, CDR2 FQNEAQ (reference sequence). CDR3 in DNA: TGTGCCAGCAGTTTTCCCAACCGAGTAACAGGGAATTCACCCCTCCACTTT. Translation gives CASSFPNRVTGNSPLHF. The complete variable domain, with remaining parts taken from reference TRBV7-9 and TRBJ1-6, reads DTGVSQNPRHKITKRGQNVTFRCDPISEHNRLYWYRQTLGQGPEFLTYFQNEAQLEKSRLLSDRFSAERPKGSFSTLEIQRTEQGDSAMYLCASSFPNRVTGNSPLHFGNGTRLTVT.

This chain uses TRBV29-1 with TRBJ2-2; D possibly corresponds to TRBD1 (6 bases). V lost 3 bases to trimming and J lost 7 bases, with 12 bases between them. The CDR3 totals 13 residues. Germline CDR1 is SQVTM and CDR2 is ANQGSEA. CDR3 in amino acids: CSVEGAASGELFF. The CDR3 DNA sequence: TGCAGCGTTGAGGGGGCTGCCAGCGGGGAGCTGTTTTTT.

This clonotype was counted only a few times. DNA of the CDR3: TGTGCCAGTTATGCTTCAGGGTACTATGGCTACACCTTC. Protein product: CASYASGYYGYTF. This chain links TRBV12-3 or TRBV12-4 with TRBJ1-2, with D possibly being TRBD1 (5 bases). The V gene lost 9 bases and the J gene lost 3 bases, with 14 bases spanning the gap. The length of the CDR3 is 13 residues.

The chain is built from TRBV24-1 and TRBJ2-1; 10 bases map to TRBD1. V dropped 0 bases and J dropped 3; count of bases not matched to a gene: 7. The CDR3 is 18 amino acids. CDR1 and CDR2 (germline): KGHDR, SFDVKD. The DNA of the CDR3 is TGTGCCACCAGTGATTTGTGGGACAGGGGATATTTCTACAATGAGCAGTTCTTC. It encodes CATSDLWDRGYFYNEQFF.

This clonotype was detected ten times or more. CDR3 protein: CAIDRGRGTKNIQYF. The CDR3 region has the DNA TGTGCCATCGACAGGGGGCGCGGGACCAAAAACATTCAGTACTTC. The chain employs TRBV7-9 and TRBJ2-4; TRBD1 agrees at 10 bases. Losses at the gene ends were 10 bases for V and 2 bases for J; bases not matched to a gene: 8. The CDR3 is 15 residues long. The germline V gene has CDR1 SEHNR and CDR2 FQNEAQ (reference sequence).

This clonotype was seen just once. The gene calls are TRBV4-1 and TRBJ1-2; tentative D call: TRBD1 (5 bases). Trimming cost V 2 bases and J 2 bases, with 12 bases left between them. This CDR3 has 15 residues. Germline V gene lookup returns CDR1 MGHRA and CDR2 YSYEKL. The CDR3 here is CASSQQGFLNYGYTF. The CDR3 coding sequence is TGCGCCAGCAGCCAACAGGGATTCCTGAACTATGGCTACACCTTC.

This rearrangement joins TRBV6-2 or TRBV6-3 to TRBJ1-4; the D is unclear. Trimming removed 2 bases at V and 8 bases at J, with 12 bases between. CDR3 size: 14 residues. CDR1 and CDR2 (germline): MNHEY, SVGEGT. The CDR3 region is CASSYVSFGEKLFF. CDR3 nucleotide sequence: TGTGCCAGCAGTTACGTTTCTTTCGGGGAAAAACTGTTTTTT.

The J gene is TRBJ2-7, the V gene TRBV7-9; no firm D call. V lost 4 bases and J lost 3, with 13 bases in between. The CDR3 is 14 amino acids. The V gene's germline CDR1 is SEHNR and CDR2 FQNEAQ (reference sequence). In DNA form, the CDR3 reads TGTGCCAGCAGCTCCGGGCTCCGCCACTACGAGCAGTACTTC. This encodes CASSSGLRHYEQYF.

The sample holds a few counts of this clonotype. The chain combines TRBV6-2 or TRBV6-3 with TRBJ2-1; 10 bases are shared with TRBD2. In germline, CDR1 is MNHEY, CDR2 SVGEGT. CDR3 length equals 15 residues. V trimming: 8 bases; J trimming: 2 bases; junction bases outside the gene matches: 6. CDR3 region: CASDLAGAAYNEQFF. The CDR3 DNA sequence: TGTGCCAGCGACCTAGCGGGGGCCGCCTACAATGAGCAGTTCTTC.

There are many counts of this clonotype. The rearrangement joins TRBV7-6 to TRBJ2-7; 7 bases agree with TRBD1. J was trimmed by 1 base and V by 5 bases; bases with no gene match: 11. The CDR3 sequence is 16 residues long. Germline-derived CDR1 and CDR2 are SGHVS and FNYEAQ. The CDR3 sequence is CASSPTADRYSYEQYF. CDR3 coding DNA: TGTGCCAGCAGCCCTACCGCGGACAGGTATTCCTACGAGCAGTACTTC.

This clonotype has a handful of counts. The gene calls are TRBV5-4 and TRBJ1-1; TRBD1 is a possible D gene (5 bases). V was clipped by 0 bases and J by 1 base, with 10 bases between them. Germline V gene data show CDR1 as SGHNT and CDR2 as YYREEE (reference sequence). The CDR3 loop spans 15 amino acids. CDR3 coding DNA: TGTGCCAGCAGCTTGGGTTTGGGGCCGAACACTGAAGCTTTCTTT. Protein: CASSLGLGPNTEAFF.

This chain uses TRBV27 with TRBJ2-1; D ambiguous. The germline V gene encodes CDR1 MNHEY and CDR2 SMNVEV (reference sequence). Trimming removed 1 base from V and 7 bases from J, with 8 bases in between. This CDR3 is built from 13 residues. CDR3 residues: CASSLFLGNEQFF. The CDR3, as DNA: TGTGCCAGCAGTTTATTCCTGGGTAATGAGCAGTTCTTC.

This clonotype was counted a few times. The chain carries TRBV24-1 and TRBJ2-1, with 10 nucleotides matching TRBD1. Germline CDR1 KGHDR, CDR2 SFDVKD. This CDR3 spans 18 amino acids. V dropped 8 bases and J dropped 7; count of bases not matched to a gene: 19. The CDR3 protein is CATMDKARDRGTTNEQFF. Written as DNA, the CDR3 is TGTGCCACCATGGACAAAGCTCGGGACAGGGGAACAACAAATGAGCAGTTCTTC.

This clonotype appeared many times. The J gene is TRBJ1-5, the V gene TRBV7-2, with TRBD1 identical over 8 bases. The CDR3 is made up of 15 amino acids. Germline V gene sequence: CDR1 SGHTA, CDR2 FQGNSA. V shed 1 base and J 3 bases; nucleotides not matched to a gene: 2. The CDR3 loop reads CASSLGRGLNQPQHF. The CDR3 DNA is TGTGCCAGCAGCTTAGGCAGGGGGCTCAATCAGCCCCAGCATTTT.

This clonotype was seen a few times. The V and J genes are TRBV7-9 and TRBJ2-1; the D gene is possibly TRBD1 (7 bases). Germline CDR1 SEHNR, CDR2 FQNEAQ (reference sequence). Trimming removed 3 bases from V and 6 bases from J, with 24 bases in between. This CDR3 is 18 amino acids long. The CDR3 nucleotides are TGTGCCAGCAGCTTCCCCTTGGTGGGGGGCGCAGGGGGCAATGAGCAGTTCTTC. It translates to CASSFPLVGGAGGNEQFF.

This clonotype was counted between two and nine times. The V gene is TRBV7-9, the J gene TRBJ1-5; 8 bases fit TRBD1. This CDR3 spans 18 amino acids. V lost 2 bases, J lost 8 bases, and 17 bases stayed unmatched. The germline CDR1 and CDR2 sequences are SEHNR and FQNEAQ (reference sequence). The CDR3 protein is CASSLRGQGAQQDEPQHF. The CDR3 DNA reads TGTGCCAGCAGCTTAAGGGGGCAGGGGGCCCAGCAGGATGAGCCCCAGCATTTT.